The 24 T cell receptor beta chains given below trace back to one sample, sequenced in a study of blood T cell repertoires in COVID-19. Profiling relied on immunoSEQ multiplex PCR, and the TCRdb table lists in-frame clones only, not all of them. Altogether fewer than 100,000 clones are present, roughly three quarters being singletons, with the ten largest covering approximately 24%. The specimen was peripheral blood. These receptors were collected from a human donor in a cohort sampled during active COVID-19.

The CDR3 loop reads CASSLGLAGTSYEQYF. The DNA for the CDR3 is TGTGCCAGCAGCCTGGGACTAGCGGGCACGTCCTACGAGCAGTACTTC. The rearrangement uses TRBV3-1 (or the pseudogene TRBV3-2) and TRBJ2-7; 12 bases agree with TRBD2. The CDR3 length is 16 residues. Germline V lookup: CDR1 LGHDT, CDR2 YNNKEL (reference sequence). V shed 4 bases and J 1 base; nucleotides not matched to a gene: 5.

The V gene is TRBV2, the J gene TRBJ2-5; D unresolved. The CDR3 totals 15 residues. V was cut by 6 bases and J by 3 bases, with 17 bases left in between. Germline V gene lookup returns CDR1 SNHLY and CDR2 FYNNEI. The CDR3 spells CASSSAVSAKETQYF. The CDR3 bases are TGTGCCAGCAGCAGCGCGGTGTCAGCAAAAGAGACCCAGTACTTC.

This rearrangement joins TRBV11-2 to TRBJ2-5; 8 nucleotides agree with TRBD2. The length of the CDR3 is 17 residues. Germline CDR1 and CDR2: SGHAT and FQNNGV. The ends lost 5 bases at V and 2 bases at J; junction bases unmatched: 13. This CDR3 is CASSPWGLAGTQETQYF. As DNA, the CDR3 is TGTGCCAGCAGCCCGTGGGGGCTAGCGGGCACGCAAGAGACCCAGTACTTC.

The DNA for the CDR3 is TGTGCCAGTAGTGGGGGACAGTGGATTTATCGCTACACCTTC. Protein sequence: CASSGGQWIYRYTF. V is TRBV19 and J is TRBJ1-2; TRBD1 agrees at 7 bases. V lost 5 bases, J lost 9 bases, and 12 bases stayed unmatched. This CDR3 is built from 14 residues. Germline CDR1 is LNHDA and CDR2 is SQIVND (reference sequence).

The J gene is TRBJ2-1, the V gene TRBV9; 10 nucleotides agree with TRBD2. CDR1 SGDLS and CDR2 YYNGEE come from the germline V gene. V shed 0 bases and J 8 bases; nucleotides not matched to a gene: 8. This CDR3 spans 16 amino acids. The CDR3: CASSVALAGVYDEQFF. In DNA form, the CDR3 reads TGTGCCAGCAGCGTAGCTCTAGCGGGAGTATACGATGAGCAGTTCTTC.

This clone showed up just a few times. The V call is TRBV6-1, the J call TRBJ2-1, with 9 bases lining up with TRBD2. Germline V CDR1 and CDR2: MNHNS, SASEGT. The CDR3 spans 16 residues. The V segment lost 4 bases and the J segment 2 bases; nucleotides outside the gene matches: 6. CDR3 in DNA: TGTGCCAGCAGTGTGGGTAGCGGGAGAACCTACAATGAGCAGTTCTTC. This sequence encodes CASSVGSGRTYNEQFF.

The chain employs TRBV7-2 and TRBJ1-1, with TRBD1 as a possible D gene (6 bases). The CDR3 runs to 15 residues. V shed 1 base and J shed 2 bases, with 11 bases lying between them. Germline values: CDR1 SGHTA, CDR2 FQGNSA. DNA of the CDR3: TGTGCCAGCAGCTTAGGGCCAGGGGTTAACACTGAAGCTTTCTTT. Its translation is CASSLGPGVNTEAFF.

The chain is built from TRBV6-5 and TRBJ2-5, with TRBD2 as a possible D gene (5 bases). Trimming left V 10 bases short and J 1 base short, with 13 bases between. CDR1 is MNHEY and CDR2 is SVGAGI in the germline V gene. The CDR3 length is 13 residues. This CDR3 is CATTRKFQETQYF. The DNA for the CDR3 is TGTGCCACCACTAGGAAGTTCCAAGAGACCCAGTACTTC.

J is TRBJ2-1 and V is TRBV5-1; 8 bases are shared with TRBD2. V lost 3 bases and J lost 6; bases outside the gene matches: 5. The CDR3 is made up of 14 amino acids. From germline, CDR1 is SGHRS and CDR2 YFSETQ. DNA for the CDR3: TGCGCCAGCAGCTCAGCGGGAGCAGGCAATGAGCAGTTCTTC. Its protein is CASSSAGAGNEQFF.

The chain's CDR3 is CATSDLSHSETQYF. CDR3 DNA: TGTGCCACCAGTGATCTCAGTCATTCAGAGACCCAGTACTTC. The J gene is TRBJ2-5, the V gene TRBV24-1; no clear D. The CDR3 is 14 amino acids. V shed 3 bases and J shed 4 bases, with 11 bases lying between them. Germline V gene sequence: CDR1 KGHDR, CDR2 SFDVKD.

The chain uses TRBV5-5 and TRBJ2-5; 14 bases are shared with TRBD2. This CDR3 region has 17 residues. V lost 4 bases to trimming and J lost 13 bases; unmatched junction nucleotides: 18. Germline assignment: CDR1 SGHKS and CDR2 YYEKEE (reference sequence). CDR3 DNA: TGTGCCAGCAGCCAACAAGCGACCGGGACTAGCGGGAGAGGGAGGTACTTC. Its translation: CASSQQATGTSGRGRYF.

J is TRBJ1-1 and V is TRBV12-5; no definite D call. CDR3 size: 11 residues. The germline V gene has CDR1 LGHNT and CDR2 FRNRAP. Between the trimmed V and J ends, which lost 5 bases and 5 bases, there was a span of 6 bases. CDR3 region: CASGPLTEAFF. The CDR3 DNA follows: TGTGCTAGTGGTCCCCTTACTGAAGCTTTCTTT.

The chain couples TRBV5-1 to TRBJ1-1; D uncertain. The CDR3 contains 14 residues. CDR1 is SGHRS and CDR2 is YFSETQ in the germline V gene. The V and J ends lost 4 bases and 1 base respectively, with 11 bases between them. The CDR3 coding sequence is TGCGCCAGCAGCCCCGGTGGAGGGAACACTGAAGCTTTCTTT. Translation: CASSPGGGNTEAFF.

As for this clone: The junction and the germline gene differ at one end; a read error may be behind it. The V gene is TRBV7-2, the J gene TRBJ2-1; TRBD2 agrees at 9 bases. CDR1 and CDR2 (germline): SGHTA, FQGNSA. The CDR3 has 19 amino acids. Here the CDR3 reads CASRKDGMRGGRAYNEQFF. The CDR3 nucleotides read TGTGCCAGCAGAAAAGACGGCATGCGGGGCGGGAGGGCCTATAATGAGCAGTTCTTC.

This chain joins TRBV18 and TRBJ2-7; a possible D gene is TRBD2 (6 bases). The CDR3 covers 13 residues. Germline V gene sequence: CDR1 KGHSH, CDR2 LQKENI. The V end was cut by 3 bases, the J end by 5 bases, with 11 bases between. The CDR3 region is CASSPTRKDEQYF. CDR3 sequence (DNA): TGTGCCAGCTCACCGACTAGAAAGGACGAGCAGTACTTC.

The genes are TRBV30 and TRBJ2-5; D is possibly TRBD2 (5 bases). CDR3 length: 13 amino acids. Looked up from germline, CDR1 is GTSNPN and CDR2 is SVGIG (reference sequence). V lost 0 bases to trimming and J lost 5 bases, with 10 bases between them. The CDR3 region is CAWSVGGGETQYF. The CDR3 DNA follows: TGTGCCTGGAGTGTAGGCGGAGGCGAGACCCAGTACTTC.

The chain employs TRBV11-2 and TRBJ1-2; D remains unclear. The V and J ends lost 3 bases and 8 bases respectively, with 10 bases between them. CDR1 SGHAT and CDR2 FQNNGV come from the germline V gene. The CDR3 loop spans 12 amino acids. Written as DNA, the CDR3 is TGTGCCAGCAGCTTTGACTTATGGGGCTACACCTTC. Protein product: CASSFDLWGYTF.

The genes are TRBV9 and TRBJ2-5; D is unclear. CDR1 is SGDLS, CDR2 YYNGEE, per germline. Trimming took 0 bases from V and 0 from J, leaving 15 bases between them. This CDR3 contains 17 residues. This chain's CDR3 is CASSVAFGDPYQETQYF. The DNA for the CDR3 is TGTGCCAGCAGCGTAGCTTTCGGAGATCCTTACCAAGAGACCCAGTACTTC. Drawing the rest from reference TRBV9 and TRBJ2-5, the complete variable domain is DSGVTQTPKHLITATGQRVTLRCSPRSGDLSVYWYQQSLDQGLQFLIQYYNGEERAKGNILERFSAQQFPDLHSELNLSSLELGDSALYFCASSVAFGDPYQETQYFGPGTRLLVL.

The sample holds a few counts of this clone. This chain joins TRBV7-2 and TRBJ1-4; 7 positions match TRBD1. The CDR3 covers 12 residues. CDR1 is SGHTA and CDR2 is FQGNSA in the germline V gene. Trimming cost V 5 bases and J 14 bases; bases outside gene matches: 8. DNA of the CDR3: TGTGCCAGCAGCCCCCCGACAGGGAGGCTGTTTTTT. Translation gives CASSPPTGRLFF.

This chain connects TRBV14 to TRBJ2-5; possible D gene TRBD1, 6 bases. The CDR3 has 14 residues. The germline V gene has CDR1 SGHDN and CDR2 FVKESK. The V end lost 5 bases, the J end lost 5 bases, and 15 bases lay between the germline ends. The CDR3 sequence is CASSSGTWGETQYF. The CDR3 nucleotides are TGTGCCAGCAGCTCCGGGACATGGGGGGAGACCCAGTACTTC. Based on the CDR3 plus reference TRBV14 and TRBJ2-5, the full variable domain is EAGVTQFPSHSVIEKGQTVTLRCDPISGHDNLYWYRRVMGKEIKFLLHFVKESKQDESGMPNNRFLAERTGGTYSTLKVQPAELEDSGVYFCASSSGTWGETQYFGPGTRLLVL.

This clone was seen only a few times. The rearrangement uses TRBV4-2 and TRBJ2-1; D unclear. CDR3 size: 12 residues. Germline-derived CDR1 and CDR2 are LGHNA and YNFKEQ. The V end was cut by 0 bases, the J end by 8 bases, with 5 bases between. The CDR3 sequence is CASSQDRYEQFF. The CDR3 DNA is TGTGCCAGCAGCCAAGATCGTTATGAGCAGTTCTTC.

The chain joins TRBV6-5 to TRBJ1-2; possibly TRBD1 for D (6 bases). The CDR3 runs to 13 residues. Trimming took 6 bases from V and 7 from J, leaving 15 bases between them. CDR1 and CDR2 from the germline V gene are MNHEY and SVGAGI. This chain's CDR3 is CASRASGAAGYTF. The DNA of the CDR3 is TGTGCCAGCAGGGCTTCAGGGGCGGCTGGCTACACCTTC.

This chain connects TRBV14 to TRBJ2-5; D ambiguous. Germline V gene data show CDR1 as SGHDN and CDR2 as FVKESK. The CDR3 has 15 residues. Between the trimmed V and J ends, which lost 1 base and 5 bases, there was a span of 14 bases. In nucleotides, the CDR3 is TGTGCCAGCAGCCAAGGAATTCGGCAGGTTGAGACCCAGTACTTC. Amino acid sequence: CASSQGIRQVETQYF.

This chain joins TRBV6-5 and TRBJ2-5; 8 bases are shared with TRBD1. CDR1 is MNHEY and CDR2 is SVGAGI in the germline V gene. The CDR3 has 13 amino acids. V lost 5 bases to trimming and J lost 2 bases; unmatched junction nucleotides: 1. CDR3 bases: TGTGCCAGCAGTCACAGGGGGCAAGAGACCCAGTACTTC. The encoded protein is CASSHRGQETQYF.